Shown below are 29 T cell receptor beta chains from a single sample sequenced in a study of patients and donors after allogeneic stem cell transplantation. TCRdb recomputed calls from the RT-PCR reads with MiXCR, one row per CDR3 protein. The sample gives roughly 250,000 distinct CDR3 sequences, less than 15% of which show up once; approximately 10% is in the top ten. The sequenced sample was blood, either unsorted or a sorted T cell fraction (not recorded which). These receptor sequences come from a human donor who was either an allogeneic HSCT recipient or a stem cell or donor lymphocyte infusion donor (not recorded which). It is not recorded whose cells these are; they may come from a transplant donor.

The CDR3 region has the DNA TGCAGTGCTAGAGATTTGGGGGGCATTCTTCTAAGAGAGACCCAGTACTTC. This gives the protein CSARDLGGILLRETQYF. The chain uses TRBV20-1 and TRBJ2-5; either TRBD1 or TRBD2 may fit D (6 bases each). The CDR3 has 17 amino acids. Between the trimmed V and J ends, which lost 0 bases and 4 bases, there was a span of 21 bases. Germline loops: CDR1 DFQATT, CDR2 SNEGSKA (reference sequence).

Ten or more counts support this clonotype. V usage is TRBV24-1 and J usage is TRBJ1-2; D is perhaps TRBD1 (6 bases). The germline CDR1 and CDR2 sequences are KGHDR and SFDVKD. This CDR3 spans 13 amino acids. With 0 bases removed from V and 8 bases from J, the gap between germline ends came to 9 bases. The chain's CDR3 is CATSDLRGYGYTF. The CDR3 DNA sequence: TGTGCCACCAGTGATTTGAGGGGGTACGGCTACACCTTC.

The chain is built from TRBV19 and TRBJ2-1, with TRBD2 matching over 13 bases. The CDR3 contains 20 residues. Germline V lookup: CDR1 LNHDA, CDR2 SQIVND (reference sequence). V was pared by 5 bases and J by 0 bases, with 13 bases of the junction left unmatched. CDR3 DNA sequence: TGTGCCAGTAGTCCCCGGACTAGCGGGGGCCTATGGAGCTCCTACAATGAGCAGTTCTTC. It translates to CASSPRTSGGLWSSYNEQFF.

CDR3 nucleotides: TGCGCCAGCAGCCTCAACCCCCAGGGCACCAATGAAAAACTGTTTTTT. This encodes CASSLNPQGTNEKLFF. The chain employs TRBV5-1 and TRBJ1-4, with D perhaps TRBD1 (5 bases). Germline lookup yields CDR1 SGHRS and CDR2 YFSETQ. V lost 4 bases and J lost 5, with 18 bases in between. The CDR3 sequence is 16 residues long.

J is TRBJ2-7 and V is TRBV5-1; possible D gene TRBD2, 6 bases. Trimming shortened V by 2 bases and J by 0 bases, and 12 bases separated the two germline ends. The CDR3 sequence is 15 residues long. Germline CDR1 and CDR2: SGHRS and YFSETQ. The CDR3 here is CASSLGHGGSYEQYF. DNA for the CDR3: TGCGCCAGCAGCTTAGGACACGGGGGCTCCTACGAGCAGTACTTC. Full variable domain (rest looked up from reference TRBV5-1 and TRBJ2-7): KAGVTQTPRYLIKTRGQQVTLSCSPISGHRSVSWYQQTPGQGLQFLFEYFSETQRNKGNFPGRFSGRQFSNSRSEMNVSTLELGDSALYLCASSLGHGGSYEQYFGPGTRLTVT.

In this sample, this clonotype turned up a few times. The chain links TRBV30 to TRBJ2-3; TRBD2 aligns across 8 bases. Trimming took 8 bases from V and 5 from J; bases not matched to a gene: 12. Looked up from germline, CDR1 is GTSNPN and CDR2 is SVGIG (reference sequence). There are 14 residues in the CDR3. The CDR3 DNA is TGTGCCCGGAATAGCCCGGGAGGGCTAGATACGCAGTATTTT. Encoded protein: CARNSPGGLDTQYF.

This chain joins TRBV20-1 and TRBJ2-1; D gene unclear. Trimming pared 6 bases from V and 0 bases from J, leaving 12 bases between. Per the germline V gene, CDR1 is DFQATT and CDR2 is SNEGSKA (reference sequence). The CDR3 covers 14 residues. The CDR3 loop reads CSAQRVSSYNEQFF. The CDR3 DNA sequence: TGCAGTGCCCAGCGCGTCTCCTCCTACAATGAGCAGTTCTTC.

This clonotype was found a few times. The CDR3 DNA follows: TGCAGTGCTGGGGATGATCTGGGAAACATTCAGTACTTC. Translation: CSAGDDLGNIQYF. This chain connects TRBV20-1 to TRBJ2-4; D unclear. This CDR3 has 13 amino acids. Trimming took 5 bases from V and 6 from J, leaving 14 bases between them. Germline assignment: CDR1 DFQATT and CDR2 SNEGSKA (reference sequence).

CDR3 in DNA: TGTGCCAGCACCTACCTCACAGGGCCTTTCTCTGGGGCCAACGTCCTGACTTTC. This translates into CASTYLTGPFSGANVLTF. V and J are TRBV5-5 and TRBJ2-6; TRBD1 is a possible D gene (6 bases). CDR1 is SGHKS and CDR2 is YYEKEE in the germline V gene (reference sequence). V lost 6 bases and J 0 bases, leaving 19 bases between the germline ends. This CDR3 comprises 18 residues.

This clonotype was observed at least ten times. Compared with germline, one end of the junction differs, possibly owing to a read error. The chain joins TRBV2 to TRBJ2-7, with D perhaps given as TRBD1 or TRBD2 (5 bases each). The CDR3 contains 12 residues. Germline V gene sequence: CDR1 SNHLY, CDR2 FYNNEI. For the CDR3, the DNA is TGTGCCAGTAGTGGGGACGGCCCCGAGCAGTACTTC. It specifies CASSGDGPEQYF. The full variable domain, its missing parts supplied by reference TRBV2 and TRBJ2-7, is EPEVTQTPSHQVTQMGQEVILRCVPISNHLYFYWYRQILGQKVEFLVSFYNNEISEKSEIFDDQFSVERPDGSNFTLKIRSTKLEDSAMYFCASSGDGPEQYFGPGTRLTVT.

The chain recombines TRBV5-1 with TRBJ2-2; 14 nucleotides align to TRBD2. Germline CDR1 is SGHRS and CDR2 is YFSETQ. The CDR3 runs 17 residues. The V gene end was trimmed by 1 base and the J gene end by 7 bases; junction bases not matched to a gene: 6. The CDR3 reads CASSLRPGLAGVGELFF. The CDR3 DNA sequence: TGCGCCAGCAGCTTGAGACCGGGACTAGCGGGGGTCGGGGAGCTGTTTTTT.

This clonotype was observed at least ten times. The chain joins TRBV20-1 to TRBJ1-2; no definite D call. The germline V and J ends were trimmed by 3 bases and 10 bases, with 15 bases remaining between them. The CDR3 totals 12 residues. Germline V lookup: CDR1 DFQATT, CDR2 SNEGSKA (reference sequence). CDR3 residues: CSASPQAHDYTF. CDR3 DNA sequence: TGCAGTGCTAGCCCCCAAGCCCATGACTACACCTTC.

The V gene is TRBV2, the J gene TRBJ2-3, with TRBD2 matching over 8 bases. The germline V gene has CDR1 SNHLY and CDR2 FYNNEI. V gave up 6 bases and J gave up 8 bases; unmatched junction bases: 10. This CDR3 has 14 residues. CDR3 bases: TGTGCCAGCAGCCCCGGGACTAGTACCGGTACGCAGTATTTT. Protein sequence: CASSPGTSTGTQYF.

This clonotype has more than one count but fewer than ten. The V call is TRBV5-5, the J call TRBJ2-7; 8 bases line up with TRBD1. After removal of 2 bases from V and 9 bases from J, the junction contained 10 bases not matched to a gene. The CDR3 contains 14 residues. The germline gives CDR1 SGHKS, CDR2 YYEKEE (reference sequence). For the CDR3, the DNA is TGTGCCAGCAGCTTCGGGGACAGGAGGACCGGGCAGTACTTC. It is translated as CASSFGDRRTGQYF.

The rearrangement uses TRBV4-2 and TRBJ1-5; tentatively, D is TRBD1 (5 bases). CDR1 and CDR2 (germline): LGHNA, YNFKEQ. Trimming cost V 1 base and J 1 base, with 23 bases left between them. The CDR3 has 20 residues. The CDR3 nucleotides are TGTGCCAGCAGCCAAGTGGGTCCGGATTGGGGGATAAAAAGCAATCAGCCCCAGCATTTT. This gives the protein CASSQVGPDWGIKSNQPQHF.

This clonotype was counted a few times. This rearrangement joins TRBV6-1 to TRBJ2-7; 10 nucleotides match TRBD1. This CDR3 region has 15 residues. Germline CDR1 MNHNS, CDR2 SASEGT. With 4 bases clipped from V and 5 bases from J, the junction kept 8 bases outside the gene matches. CDR3 nucleotides: TGTGCCAGCAGTGGGCGACAGGGGGCCGAACACGAGCAGTACTTC. It specifies CASSGRQGAEHEQYF.

There are many counts of this clonotype. V usage is TRBV7-2 and J usage is TRBJ2-5; D ambiguous. CDR1 SGHTA and CDR2 FQGNSA come from the germline V gene. The CDR3 runs 12 residues. V lost 2 bases, J lost 4 bases, and 5 bases lay in between. CDR3 loop: CASSLLGETQYF. The CDR3 coding sequence is TGTGCCAGCAGCTTATTGGGAGAGACCCAGTACTTC.

V is TRBV4-3 and J is TRBJ2-5, with TRBD1 matching 8 bases. Germline CDR1 and CDR2: LGHNA and YSLEER. The CDR3 consists of 15 residues. The J segment lost 5 bases and the V segment lost 4 bases, leaving 9 bases of the junction unmatched. CDR3 DNA: TGCGCCAGCAGCCTATCGACAGGGGCCAGGGAGACCCAGTACTTC. Translation: CASSLSTGARETQYF.

This clonotype was seen at least ten times. DNA for the CDR3: TGTGCCAGCAGTTTAGGCGGACAGGGTAGTTACGAGCAGTACTTC. Translating it yields CASSLGGQGSYEQYF. The J gene is TRBJ2-7, the V gene TRBV12-3 or TRBV12-4, with TRBD1 matching over 8 bases. The CDR3 length is 15 residues. V shed 1 base and J 4 bases; nucleotides not matched to a gene: 6.

The CDR3 coding sequence is TGTGCCAGCTCTACGGTAGCGGGAGCTTTAGTTGAGCAGTTCTTC. It codes for CASSTVAGALVEQFF. The V gene is TRBV6-4, the J gene TRBJ2-1, with TRBD2 identical over 9 bases. V was pared by 8 bases and J by 9 bases, with 14 bases of the junction left unmatched. CDR3 length: 15 amino acids. Germline CDR1 reads MRHNA; CDR2 reads SNTAGT.

This clonotype was observed a handful of times. CDR3 nucleotides: TGCAGTGCTAGAGAACTAGCGGGATTCAATGAGCAGTTCTTC. This translates into CSARELAGFNEQFF. V usage is TRBV20-1 and J usage is TRBJ2-1, with 10 bases aligning to TRBD2. This CDR3 has 14 residues. Germline-derived CDR1 and CDR2 are DFQATT and SNEGSKA (reference sequence). V gave up 0 bases and J gave up 6 bases; unmatched junction bases: 2.

This clonotype has only a few counts. The chain is built from TRBV5-1 and TRBJ2-7, with D perhaps TRBD1 (6 bases). CDR1 is SGHRS, CDR2 YFSETQ, per germline. Trimming took off 4 bases at V and 4 bases at J, with 12 bases between the two ends. The CDR3 is made up of 13 amino acids. The CDR3 coding sequence is TGCGCCAGCAGCCTACAGGGTAGGTACGAGCAGTACTTC. Translation gives CASSLQGRYEQYF.

The DNA of the CDR3 is TGTGCCAGCCTCCTGAGCTCGGCCCACACTGAAGCTTTCTTT. It is translated as CASLLSSAHTEAFF. The rearrangement uses TRBV6-1 and TRBJ1-1; D is undetermined. The germline gives CDR1 MNHNS, CDR2 SASEGT. V lost 8 bases and J 3 bases, leaving 16 bases between the germline ends. This CDR3 contains 14 residues.

This chain connects TRBV20-1 to TRBJ2-1, with TRBD2 matching 7 bases. With 3 bases clipped from V and 2 bases from J, the junction kept 7 bases outside the gene matches. In germline, CDR1 is DFQATT, CDR2 SNEGSKA (reference sequence). The CDR3 consists of 15 residues. The CDR3 spells CSASDVLAAYNEQFF. For the CDR3, the DNA is TGCAGTGCTAGTGATGTCCTAGCGGCCTACAATGAGCAGTTCTTC.

This clonotype was found many times. The chain combines TRBV5-1 with TRBJ2-7; D gene ambiguous. The CDR3 length is 14 residues. Germline V gives CDR1 SGHRS, CDR2 YFSETQ. The V end was cut by 2 bases, the J end by 2 bases, with 11 bases between. CDR3 in amino acids: CASSFDGRTYEQYF. DNA for the CDR3: TGCGCCAGCAGCTTCGATGGCCGTACCTACGAGCAGTACTTC.

The genes are TRBV2 and TRBJ1-5, with TRBD1 matching over 9 bases. The V gene end was trimmed by 6 bases and the J gene end by 0 bases; junction bases not matched to a gene: 9. The CDR3 covers 17 residues. CDR1 and CDR2 from the germline V gene are SNHLY and FYNNEI. For the CDR3, the DNA is TGTGCCAGCAGGCCCTACAGGGGGCTCAATAGCAATCAGCCCCAGCATTTT. This translates into CASRPYRGLNSNQPQHF. Complete variable domain (other parts from reference TRBV2 and TRBJ1-5): EPEVTQTPSHQVTQMGQEVILRCVPISNHLYFYWYRQILGQKVEFLVSFYNNEISEKSEIFDDQFSVERPDGSNFTLKIRSTKLEDSAMYFCASRPYRGLNSNQPQHFGDGTRLSIL.

CDR3 residues: CSAPDSASSTEAFF. CDR3 DNA: TGCAGTGCTCCCGACAGCGCGAGTAGCACTGAAGCTTTCTTT. The chain links TRBV20-1 to TRBJ1-1; D is possibly TRBD1 (5 bases). Germline V lookup: CDR1 DFQATT, CDR2 SNEGSKA (reference sequence). Trimming took 5 bases from V and 4 from J, leaving 17 bases between them. This CDR3 has 14 residues.

This clonotype was seen a handful of times. This chain uses TRBV3-1 with TRBJ2-3; 9 nucleotides match TRBD1. CDR3 length: 16 residues. Germline V gene sequence: CDR1 LGHDT, CDR2 YNNKEL (reference sequence). J was trimmed by 3 bases and V by 2 bases; bases with no gene match: 6. CDR3 sequence: CASSQNRQGVTDTQYF. DNA of the CDR3: TGTGCCAGCAGCCAAAACCGACAGGGGGTGACAGATACGCAGTATTTT.

The rearrangement joins TRBV29-1 to TRBJ2-7, with D uncertain. Germline V gene lookup returns CDR1 SQVTM and CDR2 ANQGSEA. The V end lost 4 bases, the J end lost 7 bases, and 8 bases lay between the germline ends. The CDR3 extends over 10 amino acids. CDR3 region: CSVGTPEQYF. CDR3 in DNA: TGCAGCGTTGGCACCCCTGAGCAGTACTTC.